The present entry profiles one TCR beta chain with its context. Antigen unknown. This CDR3 has 14 amino acids. CDR1 DFQATT and CDR2 SNEGSKA come from the germline V gene (reference sequence). V gave up 2 bases and J gave up 4 bases, with 13 bases separating them. Time point here: sample taken at primary tumor resection. TCRs were sequenced from unsorted whole RNA of tumor, nontumor lung or PBMC. Samples were obtained from about 75 donors, all untreated early-stage non-small cell lung cancer patients. This specimen belongs to a study of spatial heterogeneity in lung cancer. Every cDNA TCR molecule received its own unique molecular identifier. TCRdb itself ran the 5' RACE reads through MiXCR, one entry per CDR3 protein. The sample lists 80,000 to 95,000 distinct CDR3 sequences, around 9% occurring once. General study points: Follow-up blood showed ubiquitous expanded tumor TCRs less than blood at resection did.

This chain connects TRBV20-1 to TRBJ2-3; D is undetermined. The sequence was collected from a male donor with early-stage non-small cell lung cancer. The material sequenced was PBMCs, taken at surgery. The CDR3, as DNA: TGCAGTGCTAGACACGCTACCGTTCCAGATACGCAGTATTTT. As protein: CSARHATVPDTQYF.